The 23 T cell receptor beta chains reported below all come from one sample, sequenced in a study of beta chain features in type 1 diabetes. The authors reverse transcribed all of the isolated RNA, so sequencing captured expressed TCRB transcripts. TCRdb's table, derived via immunoSEQ multiplex PCR, lists solely in-frame clones and lacks some. The sample holds over 350,000 clones, roughly 15% seen once. Specimen: naive CD4+ T cells from blood. The receptors shown here come from a woman under 30 in good health.

This clone was counted only a few times. V gene TRBV6-6 combines with J gene TRBJ1-5; D not certain. The CDR3 runs 15 residues. Trimming left V 2 bases short and J 5 bases short, with 13 bases between. From germline, CDR1 is MNHNY and CDR2 SVGAGI (reference sequence). CDR3 region: CASSYDLPRHQPQHF. The CDR3 nucleotides are TGTGCCAGCAGTTACGATCTCCCGCGGCATCAGCCCCAGCATTTT.

The rearrangement links TRBV30 to TRBJ2-7, with a possible D match to TRBD2 (6 bases). V lost 3 bases and J 4 bases, leaving 13 bases between the germline ends. Looked up from germline, CDR1 is GTSNPN and CDR2 is SVGIG (reference sequence). This CDR3 contains 13 residues. The CDR3 nucleotides read TGTGCCTGGAGATTGGGGGGACCTTACGAGCAGTACTTC. Encoded protein: CAWRLGGPYEQYF.

This clone was seen a handful of times. The chain links TRBV19 to TRBJ2-7; D is possibly TRBD2 (5 bases). The CDR3 length is 17 residues. With 0 bases removed from V and 1 base from J, the gap between germline ends came to 16 bases. Germline V CDR1 and CDR2: LNHDA, SQIVND (reference sequence). CDR3 coding DNA: TGTGCCAGTAGTATAGATCGTTTCAGAGGGCTTTCCTACGAGCAGTACTTC. Protein sequence: CASSIDRFRGLSYEQYF.

In its sample, this clone was seen a few times. The rearrangement uses TRBV7-9 and TRBJ2-1; TRBD2 aligns across 7 bases. Germline V gives CDR1 SEHNR, CDR2 FQNEAQ (reference sequence). This CDR3 spans 14 amino acids. Losses at the gene ends were 5 bases for V and 5 bases for J; bases not matched to a gene: 6. The CDR3 loop is CASSLPRGNNEQFF. CDR3 DNA: TGTGCCAGCAGCCTTCCGCGGGGGAACAATGAGCAGTTCTTC. Full variable domain (outside the CDR3, taken from reference TRBV7-9 and TRBJ2-1): DTGVSQNPRHKITKRGQNVTFRCDPISEHNRLYWYRQTLGQGPEFLTYFQNEAQLEKSRLLSDRFSAERPKGSFSTLEIQRTEQGDSAMYLCASSLPRGNNEQFFGPGTRLTVL.

This clone was observed once. The chain is built from TRBV7-3 and TRBJ1-1; TRBD1 matches at 7 bases. Germline CDR1 and CDR2: SGHTA and FQGTGA. V lost 6 bases to trimming and J lost 1 base; unmatched junction nucleotides: 2. The CDR3 covers 13 residues. CDR3 sequence reads: CASRQGQNTEAFF. In nucleotides, the CDR3 is TGTGCCAGCAGACAGGGGCAGAACACTGAAGCTTTCTTT.

The genes are TRBV11-2 and TRBJ2-2, with 9 bases matching TRBD1. This CDR3 is 14 amino acids long. The germline CDR1 and CDR2 sequences are SGHAT and FQNNGV. The V segment lost 1 base and the J segment 6 bases; nucleotides outside the gene matches: 0. In DNA, the CDR3 is TGTGCCAGCAGCTTAGGGACAGGGGCCGGGGAGCTGTTTTTT. Translating it yields CASSLGTGAGELFF.

This clone occurred a few times. CDR3 coding DNA: TGTGCCAGCAGCTTAGCGTCGGGACTAGCGAAGGGAGAGACCCAGTACTTC. Translation: CASSLASGLAKGETQYF. The chain joins TRBV7-2 to TRBJ2-5; the match to TRBD2 covers 10 bases. CDR3 length equals 17 residues. Looked up from germline, CDR1 is SGHTA and CDR2 is FQGNSA. Trimming removed 0 bases from V and 4 bases from J; junction bases left unmatched: 8.

The chain recombines TRBV29-1 with TRBJ2-5; 9 bases map to TRBD1. V lost 6 bases to trimming and J lost 5 bases; unmatched junction nucleotides: 7. This CDR3 has 13 residues. CDR1 SQVTM and CDR2 ANQGSEA come from the germline V gene. CDR3 residues: CSVAQGAVETQYF. Here the CDR3 DNA reads TGCAGCGTCGCACAGGGGGCTGTGGAGACCCAGTACTTC.

A few counts support this clone. The V and J genes are TRBV5-4 and TRBJ1-4; 7 nucleotides agree with TRBD1. This CDR3 region has 14 residues. CDR1 SGHNT and CDR2 YYREEE come from the germline V gene (reference sequence). The trim removed 3 bases at V and 4 bases at J, leaving 3 bases unmatched. CDR3: CASSSRDSNEKLFF. CDR3 in DNA: TGTGCCAGCAGCTCCCGGGACAGTAATGAAAAACTGTTTTTT.

This clone has only a few counts. This chain joins TRBV2 and TRBJ2-7, with D perhaps TRBD2 (6 bases). Trimming removed 5 bases from V and 6 bases from J, with 17 bases in between. This CDR3 is built from 14 residues. The germline CDR1 and CDR2 sequences are SNHLY and FYNNEI. CDR3 nucleotide sequence: TGTGCCAGCAGTTATACGGGAGCTCCGGGCGAGCAGTACTTC. It is translated as CASSYTGAPGEQYF.

The genes are TRBV30 and TRBJ1-4; D may be TRBD1 (5 bases). Germline values: CDR1 GTSNPN, CDR2 SVGIG (reference sequence). The CDR3 is 10 residues long. Trimming stripped 5 bases from V and 8 bases from J, with 6 bases between. CDR3 amino acids: CAWGGEKLFF. In DNA form, the CDR3 reads TGTGCCTGGGGGGGGGAAAAACTGTTTTTT.

This clone was picked up a small number of times. This chain connects TRBV5-1 to TRBJ2-7; no clear D. Trimming cost V 7 bases and J 0 bases, with 8 bases left between them. This CDR3 has 12 amino acids. Germline CDR1 is SGHRS and CDR2 is YFSETQ. The CDR3 loop is CASGHYSYEQYF. In DNA, the CDR3 is TGCGCCAGCGGCCATTACTCCTACGAGCAGTACTTC. Drawing the rest from reference TRBV5-1 and TRBJ2-7, the complete variable domain is KAGVTQTPRYLIKTRGQQVTLSCSPISGHRSVSWYQQTPGQGLQFLFEYFSETQRNKGNFPGRFSGRQFSNSRSEMNVSTLELGDSALYLCASGHYSYEQYFGPGTRLTVT.

V gene TRBV18 combines with J gene TRBJ1-3; tentatively, D is TRBD1 (5 bases). Germline-derived CDR1 and CDR2 are KGHSH and LQKENI. V was clipped by 8 bases and J by 0 bases, with 14 bases between them. The CDR3 spans 15 residues. The CDR3 nucleotides are TGTGCCAGCCGCCCAGACAGTAGCTCTGGAAACACCATATATTTT. As protein: CASRPDSSSGNTIYF.

This clone was recorded a few times. The chain combines TRBV5-1 with TRBJ2-5; 7 positions match TRBD1. Losses at the gene ends were 3 bases for V and 3 bases for J; bases not matched to a gene: 8. Germline loops: CDR1 SGHRS, CDR2 YFSETQ. This CDR3 region has 15 residues. CDR3 residues: CASSSTGTAKETQYF. The CDR3 bases are TGCGCCAGCAGCTCGACCGGGACAGCTAAAGAGACCCAGTACTTC.

The rearrangement links TRBV5-1 to TRBJ2-7; D not resolved. CDR1 and CDR2 (germline): SGHRS, YFSETQ. The CDR3 is made up of 15 amino acids. V dropped 4 bases and J dropped 7 bases, with 21 bases sitting between them. DNA of the CDR3: TGCGCCAGCAGCACTCCCCTGGGCCTCTTCGCGGAGCAGTACTTC. The encoded protein is CASSTPLGLFAEQYF.

The chain employs TRBV2 and TRBJ2-1, with TRBD1 as a possible D gene (5 bases). Between the trimmed V and J ends, which lost 1 base and 0 bases, there was a span of 7 bases. CDR1 SNHLY and CDR2 FYNNEI come from the germline V gene. This CDR3 region has 15 residues. The DNA of the CDR3 is TGTGCCAGCAGTGAAGACAGGAGCTCCTACAATGAGCAGTTCTTC. Protein product: CASSEDRSSYNEQFF.

This clone turned up a few times. This sequence joins TRBV7-9 and TRBJ2-7, with D perhaps matching TRBD2 (5 bases). CDR1 SEHNR and CDR2 FQNEAQ come from the germline V gene (reference sequence). V lost 5 bases and J 0 bases, leaving 8 bases between the germline ends. The CDR3 spans 13 residues. The DNA of the CDR3 is TGTGCCAGCAGCCCGAGGGCCTCCTACGAGCAGTACTTC. It translates to CASSPRASYEQYF.

This chain links TRBV5-4 with TRBJ2-5; maybe TRBD2 (5 bases). Per the germline V gene, CDR1 is SGHNT and CDR2 is YYREEE (reference sequence). V lost 0 bases and J 1 base, leaving 10 bases between the germline ends. The CDR3 sequence is 15 residues long. The CDR3 here is CASSLATGSQETQYF. CDR3 nucleotides: TGTGCCAGCAGCTTGGCCACGGGGAGCCAAGAGACCCAGTACTTC. Full variable domain (remainder filled in from reference TRBV5-4 and TRBJ2-5): ETGVTQSPTHLIKTRGQQVTLRCSSQSGHNTVSWYQQALGQGPQFIFQYYREEENGRGNFPPRFSGLQFPNYSSELNVNALELDDSALYLCASSLATGSQETQYFGPGTRLLVL.

The chain combines TRBV6-5 with TRBJ1-4, with unresolved D. The germline V gene has CDR1 MNHEY and CDR2 SVGAGI. The CDR3 length is 15 residues. The germline V and J ends were trimmed by 6 bases and 3 bases, with 14 bases remaining between them. CDR3 sequence (DNA): TGTGCCAGCAGCCCTCGACAACCCGCTAATGAAAAACTGTTTTTT. Its translation: CASSPRQPANEKLFF.

J is TRBJ2-7 and V is TRBV7-9; no definite D call. The germline CDR1 and CDR2 sequences are SEHNR and FQNEAQ (reference sequence). The ends were cut back, 0 bases at V and 7 bases at J, with 4 bases in the middle. The CDR3 covers 11 residues. CDR3 nucleotide sequence: TGTGCCAGCAGCTTAGCGAGGGAGCAGTACTTC. The encoded protein is CASSLAREQYF. Full variable domain (outside the CDR3, taken from reference TRBV7-9 and TRBJ2-7): DTGVSQNPRHKITKRGQNVTFRCDPISEHNRLYWYRQTLGQGPEFLTYFQNEAQLEKSRLLSDRFSAERPKGSFSTLEIQRTEQGDSAMYLCASSLAREQYFGPGTRLTVT.

CDR3 sequence: CASSVARGAYQETQYF. DNA for the CDR3: TGTGCCAGCAGCGTAGCTCGGGGGGCGTACCAAGAGACCCAGTACTTC. The chain couples TRBV9 to TRBJ2-5; weak D call: TRBD2 (7 bases). Germline CDR1 and CDR2: SGDLS and YYNGEE. Trimming removed 0 bases at V and 0 bases at J, with 12 bases between. The CDR3 runs 16 residues.

This clone was picked up a small number of times. The chain recombines TRBV29-1 with TRBJ1-2; tentatively, D is TRBD1 (6 bases). V lost 3 bases and J 5 bases, leaving 16 bases between the germline ends. Germline CDR1 reads SQVTM; CDR2 reads ANQGSEA. CDR3 length equals 14 residues. In DNA, the CDR3 is TGCAGCGTTGATGTCGGACAGCGACCATATGGCTACACCTTC. Its protein product is CSVDVGQRPYGYTF.

The chain has TRBV6-5 and TRBJ2-7, with 8 nucleotides matching TRBD1. Trimming cost V 6 bases and J 2 bases; bases outside gene matches: 6. The CDR3 extends over 14 amino acids. Germline V CDR1 and CDR2: MNHEY, SVGAGI. The CDR3, as DNA: TGTGCCAGCAGACCCGGGACAGGAACCTACGAGCAGTACTTC. The encoded protein is CASRPGTGTYEQYF.